This T cell receptor (beta chain) was profiled in a study of cytomegalovirus exposure and HLA in healthy donors. Turning to the study itself: Findings of an earlier analysis included about 120 million unique TCR beta sequences from some 190 million T cells.

The CDR3 consists of 15 residues. Trimming cost V 2 bases and J 2 bases, with 13 bases left between them. The V gene's germline CDR1 is SGHRS and CDR2 YFSETQ. Regarding the study as a whole: Common viral pathogens were later found to be apparently linked to several of the most significant clusters. Later analysis associated a missense DCLRE1C variant with TCR beta V- and J-gene trimming. An analysis that was carried out later associated 16,951 TCR beta sequences with HLA alleles at 0.05 false discovery rate.

Vbeta (60) and Jbeta (13) primers were used in the PCR. TCRdb's table, derived via immunoSEQ multiplex PCR, lists solely in-frame clones and lacks some. Of about 160,000 clones detected, around 83% appear once; the ten largest clones hold approximately 4%. Concerning this clone: Its antigen is undetermined.

The TCR was taken from a man in his fifties or sixties in good health and CMV-seropositive. The specimen was PBMCs. The J gene is TRBJ2-5, the V gene TRBV5-1, with a tentative D call TRBD2 (6 bases). The CDR3, as DNA: TGCGCCAGCAGCTTAGAACTAGCCCTTCAAGAGACCCAGTACTTC. Translation gives CASSLELALQETQYF.